The entry below gives a single T cell receptor (beta chain) sequence along with its context. The data are from a study of control samples from healthy donors and cancer patients. Libraries were prepared by immunoSEQ multiplex PCR; TCRdb keeps only in-frame clonotypes and omits some of them. The repertoire holds some 150,000 clones, with more than 85% as singletons. Material for sequencing was blood. The TCR was taken from a man in his thirties or forties in good health.

For the CDR3, the DNA is TGTGCCAGCAGCTGGGACCGGACGGGTTACGAGCAGTACTTC. Translated: CASSWDRTGYEQYF. The rearrangement links TRBV7-2 to TRBJ2-7; perhaps D is TRBD1 or TRBD2 (5 bases each). Germline V CDR1 and CDR2: SGHTA, FQGNSA. Trimming took off 4 bases at V and 4 bases at J, with 14 bases between the two ends. This CDR3 has 14 amino acids.